This TCR beta chain came from a study of early T cells in non-severe SARS-CoV-2 infection. As for the study in general: Unpaired chains resulted from sequencing bulk RNA of unsorted whole blood.

Attachment of unique molecular identifiers was made to individual cDNA molecules. TCRdb passed the 5' RACE reads through MiXCR, listing each CDR3 protein once. The sample records some 91,000 distinct CDR3 sequences, around 14% being singletons. The J segment lost 11 bases and the V segment lost 3 bases, leaving 12 bases of the junction unmatched. Germline CDR1 and CDR2: ENHRY and SYGVKD. The CDR3 length is 16 residues. The TCR was taken from an adult who was a healthcare worker with PCR-confirmed SARS-CoV-2 infection or an uninfected control (not recorded which). Sample: whole blood. V is TRBV10-3 and J is TRBJ2-2, with 10 positions matching TRBD1. CDR3 DNA: TGTGCCATCAGTGAATTTTCGGGACAGGGGACGTCTGAGCTGTTTTTT. This translates into CAISEFSGQGTSELFF.